Sequencing of this TCR beta chain was carried out in a study of blood T cell repertoires in COVID-19. The data were produced by immunoSEQ multiplex PCR, yet TCRdb's version contains in-frame clones alone and is incomplete. Counted here are some 69,000 clones, nearly 85% occurring once; the ten biggest clones make up roughly 2%. The sample taken for sequencing was peripheral blood. The TCR was taken from a woman aged 60-70 years with acute or convalescent COVID-19.

The CDR3 coding sequence is TGTGCCAGCGGTAAAGACGACAGGGCATCTGGGGCCAACGTCCTGACTTTC. It yields the protein CASGKDDRASGANVLTF. The chain combines TRBV6-1 with TRBJ2-6; 7 bases fit TRBD1. J was trimmed by 1 base and V by 8 bases; bases with no gene match: 11. This CDR3 is 17 amino acids long. Germline V gene sequence: CDR1 MNHNS, CDR2 SASEGT.